This T cell receptor beta chain originates from a study of blood T cells in healthy people across ages. Overall study findings and caveats: Estimates based on one million T cells were treated as lower bounds.

V was cut by 3 bases and J by 2 bases, with 8 bases left in between. This CDR3 spans 13 amino acids. Germline V gene lookup returns CDR1 SQVTM and CDR2 ANQGSEA. About this clonotype itself: Its antigen remains unknown.

Combining a sample-barcoded 5' primer with a J-beta primer mix, a second PCR ran for 7 to 11 cycles. TCRdb recomputed calls from the 5' RACE reads with MiXCR, one row per CDR3 protein. The sample has approximately 880,000 distinct CDR3 sequences; around 46% are singletons. The specimen sequenced was blood. The V and J genes are TRBV29-1 and TRBJ2-1; D gene uncertain. The TCR comes from a man younger than 45 in good health. The CDR3 protein is CSVEQVAYNEQFF. As DNA, the CDR3 is TGCAGCGTTGAGCAGGTAGCCTACAATGAGCAGTTCTTC.